The T cell receptor (beta chain) under discussion was sequenced for a study of vaccination and CD4 T cells after COVID-19. Study-level background: No peptide, an HIV-1 Nef pool, or a CEFX pool was what each control culture received.

Findings and caveats of the study: In convalescent patients, 304 of 307 vaccine-specific clones were spike mono-reactive.

Trimming took off 1 base at V and 5 bases at J, with 14 bases between the two ends. The CDR3 is 15 amino acids. From germline, CDR1 is LGHNA and CDR2 YSLEER. Treatment described: roughly 11-day PBMC culture with coronavirus spike peptide pools or control peptides (ViraFEST assay). From the unexposed donor, CD4+ T cells were collected ahead of the COVID-19 pandemic (2011-2018). When enough cells were available, unexposed-donor CD4+ T cells were probed with SARS-CoV-2 S/N and four cold-coronavirus spikes. Concerning this clonotype itself: Antigen: not known.

CD4+ T cells that had been cultured provided DNA sequenced with the Oncomine TCR Beta short-read assay. After culture, CD4+ T cells served as the source for genomic DNA extraction. TCRdb re-called the PCR reads with MiXCR, one entry per CDR3 protein. The table shows about 9,000 distinct CDR3 sequences, with around 35% occurring only once. The source is a human donor in good health. The sequencing sample was made of CD4+ T cells from blood, cultured in vitro. The rearrangement uses TRBV4-3 and TRBJ1-2, with a weak D call TRBD1 (6 bases). CDR3 loop: CASSQALGGHYGYTF. DNA for the CDR3: TGCGCCAGCAGCCAAGCCCTTGGGGGGCATTATGGCTACACCTTC.